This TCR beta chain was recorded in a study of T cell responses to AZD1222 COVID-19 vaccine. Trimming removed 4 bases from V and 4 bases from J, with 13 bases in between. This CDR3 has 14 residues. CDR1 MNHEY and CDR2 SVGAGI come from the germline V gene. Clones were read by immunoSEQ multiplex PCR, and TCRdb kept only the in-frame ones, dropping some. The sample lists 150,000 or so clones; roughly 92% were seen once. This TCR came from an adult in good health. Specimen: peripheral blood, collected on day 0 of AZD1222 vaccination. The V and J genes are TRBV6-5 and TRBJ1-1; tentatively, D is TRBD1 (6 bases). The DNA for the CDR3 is TGTGCCAGCAGTTCTCTTGTCAGGGGCACTGAAGCTTTCTTT. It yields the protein CASSSLVRGTEAFF.